The sequence of this TCR beta chain was determined in a study of T cell repertoires in cytomegalovirus infection. Study overall: Well-studied HLA-B-restricted epitopes and recently identified HLA-C-restricted epitopes of CMV were both used in the study. A matching HLA type, together with CMV infection, was signaled by public TCR beta signatures.

This CDR3 is 15 amino acids long. In germline, CDR1 is SSHAT, CDR2 FNYEAQ (reference sequence). Losses at the gene ends were 5 bases for V and 4 bases for J; bases not matched to a gene: 10. This clonotype occurred many times. Its cognate antigen is unknown. Points from the study as a whole: Using cumulative public TCR beta family frequency, the authors identified those who carried CMV together with the relevant HLA. Within the response measured ex vivo, HLA-C-restricted CMV-specific TCR beta clonotypes were dominant.

TCRdb redid the calling of the reads with MiXCR, one entry per CDR3 protein. The table records roughly 730,000 distinct CDR3 sequences, around 31% of them present only once. The rearrangement links TRBV7-7 to TRBJ2-7; 8 nucleotides align to TRBD2. Sequences were derived from cultured PBMCs, sampled from culture after CMV antigen stimulation. The clonotype was recovered from a human donor in good health (CMV status not recorded). Some clones in this sample may be carry-over from other donors' samples. The CDR3 reads CASSPASGPLYEQYF. CDR3 in DNA: TGTGCCAGCAGCCCGGCTAGCGGGCCTCTATACGAGCAGTACTTC.